This T cell receptor (beta chain) was observed in a study of T cells expressing NK-cell markers. For the study at large: Sorted CD3+CD56+NKG2C+, CD3+CD56+NKG2C- and CD3+CD56-NKG2C+ T cells provided the TCR beta repertoires.

TCR beta cDNA was generated via 5'RACE template switching incorporating UMIs. TCRdb re-called the 5' RACE reads and shows each CDR3 protein once, DNA omitted. Its table lists roughly 450,000 distinct CDR3 sequences. With respect to this clonotype: No antigen is known for it.

CDR3 size: 16 residues. Germline CDR1 and CDR2: SGHVS and FQNEAQ. The study, taken as a whole, reports: Dominant NKG2C+ clonotypes were found to form roughly 1.0-7.0% of CD8+ T cells in more than five donors. Expanded clones of NKG2C+ T cells had an unclear HCMV specificity.

Source material: blood T cells: a sorted CD56 or NKG2C T cell subset, CD4+ or CD8+ T cells, or bulk PBMC T cells (not recorded which). The receptor was derived from a woman between 45 and 65 years old in good health. This chain links TRBV7-8 with TRBJ1-6; no DNA is available, so the TRBD1 call from TCRdb remains unchecked. This chain's CDR3 is CASSSPTGSYNSPLHF. Based on the CDR3 plus reference TRBV7-8 and TRBJ1-6, the full variable domain is GAGVSQSPRYKVAKRGQDVALRCDPISGHVSLFWYQQALGQGPEFLTYFQNEAQLDKSGLPSDRFFAERPEGSVSTLKIQRTQQEDSAVYLCASSSPTGSYNSPLHFGNGTRLTVT.